This T cell receptor (beta chain) was obtained from a study of cytomegalovirus exposure and HLA in healthy donors. 60 Vbeta and 13 Jbeta primers were used in PCR. Produced via immunoSEQ multiplex PCR; TCRdb's table is partial and in-frame only. The sample carries fewer than 250,000 clones, about 74% recorded once. The germline V gene encodes CDR1 SGHRS and CDR2 YFSETQ. Trimming removed 4 bases from V and 1 base from J, with 11 bases in between. CDR3 size: 15 residues. This clone was seen only once. This clonotype was obtained from a man aged 40-50 years in good health and CMV-seronegative. This chain links TRBV5-1 with TRBJ2-2, with D perhaps TRBD2 (5 bases). The sequencing input was PBMCs. CDR3 sequence reads: CASSPDSLNTGELFF. DNA of the CDR3: TGCGCCAGCAGCCCGGACTCGCTGAACACCGGGGAGCTGTTTTTT.